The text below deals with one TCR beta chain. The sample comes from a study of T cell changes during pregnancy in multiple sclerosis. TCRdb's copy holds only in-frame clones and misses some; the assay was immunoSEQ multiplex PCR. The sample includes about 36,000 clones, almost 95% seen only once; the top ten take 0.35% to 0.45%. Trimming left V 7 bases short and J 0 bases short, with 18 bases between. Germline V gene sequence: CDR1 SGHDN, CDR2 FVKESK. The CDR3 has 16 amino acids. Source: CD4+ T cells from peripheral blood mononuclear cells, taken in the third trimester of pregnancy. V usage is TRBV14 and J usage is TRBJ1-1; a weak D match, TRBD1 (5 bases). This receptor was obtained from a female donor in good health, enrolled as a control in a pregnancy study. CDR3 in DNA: TGTGCCAGCACCCTCTCCAAGTCAGGGATGAACACTGAAGCTTTCTTT. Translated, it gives CASTLSKSGMNTEAFF.